Listed below are T cell receptor beta chains from one sample, sequenced in a study of T cell repertoires in cytomegalovirus infection. TCRdb reprocessed the reads with MiXCR, giving one entry per CDR3 protein. Of fewer than 550,000 distinct CDR3 sequences in the sample, approximately 26% were seen once. Sequenced sample: PBMCs. The receptors shown here come from a human donor in good health (CMV status not recorded). Some clones in this sample may be carry-over from other donors' samples. Each CDR3 is given with its conserved first and last residue. A D gene is named only where the DNA matches it firmly. Where a row states a size, it is once, few, many or the class of an expanded clone; other rows omit it.

CDR3aa: CASNENGLAGVIRTYEQYF
CDR3nt: TGTGCCAGCAACGAAAATGGACTAGCGGGAGTGATTAGGACCTACGAGCAGTACTTC
d_gene: TRBD2
v_gene: TRBV6-6
j_gene: TRBJ2-7
abundance: NA

CDR3aa: CASRYSGPYNEQFF
CDR3nt: TGTGCCAGCAGATATAGCGGGCCGTACAATGAGCAGTTCTTC
d_gene: TRBD2
v_gene: TRBV6-2/TRBV6-3
j_gene: TRBJ2-1
abundance: few

CDR3aa: CASSLYLAEIQETQYF
CDR3nt: TGTGCCAGCAGCTTATACCTAGCGGAAATACAAGAGACCCAGTACTTC
d_gene: TRBD2
v_gene: TRBV7-2
j_gene: TRBJ2-5
abundance: many

CDR3aa: CASSLRNVGTDTQYF
CDR3nt: TGTGCCAGCAGCTTAAGAAACGTCGGCACAGATACGCAGTATTTT
d_gene: NA
v_gene: TRBV7-9
j_gene: TRBJ2-3
abundance: few

CDR3aa: CASSRTSGNALEQYF
CDR3nt: TGTGCCAGCAGCAGGACTAGCGGGAACGCCTTGGAGCAGTACTTC
d_gene: TRBD2
v_gene: TRBV7-2
j_gene: TRBJ2-7
abundance: many

CDR3aa: CASRAGRNSNQPQHF
CDR3nt: TGTGCCAGCAGAGCCGGGAGGAATAGCAATCAGCCCCAGCATTTT
d_gene: NA
v_gene: TRBV12-3/TRBV12-4
j_gene: TRBJ1-5
abundance: NA

CDR3aa: CSADRSAGGYTF
CDR3nt: TGCAGCGCGGACAGGTCGGCGGGTGGCTACACCTTC
d_gene: TRBD1
v_gene: TRBV29-1
j_gene: TRBJ1-2
abundance: NA

CDR3aa: CASSLIPLDVGTQYF
CDR3nt: TGTGCCAGCAGTTTAATCCCTCTAGATGTAGGGACCCAGTACTTC
d_gene: NA
v_gene: TRBV27
j_gene: TRBJ2-5
abundance: NA

CDR3aa: CASSIQGRGGNQPQHF
CDR3nt: TGTGCCAGTAGTATACAGGGGCGAGGGGGCAATCAGCCCCAGCATTTT
d_gene: NA
v_gene: TRBV19
j_gene: TRBJ1-5
abundance: NA

CDR3aa: CASSLGLGLTTAETQYF
CDR3nt: TGTGCCAGCAGCTTAGGGCTCGGACTAACAACCGCAGAGACCCAGTACTTC
d_gene: NA
v_gene: TRBV7-2
j_gene: TRBJ2-5
abundance: many

CDR3aa: CASSAIVVEQFF
CDR3nt: TGTGCCAGCAGTGCGATCGTAGTTGAGCAGTTCTTC
d_gene: NA
v_gene: TRBV6-1
j_gene: TRBJ2-1
abundance: few

CDR3aa: CASSYSYRDRPEKLFF
CDR3nt: TGTGCCAGCAGTTACTCTTACCGGGACCGCCCAGAAAAACTGTTTTTT
d_gene: NA
v_gene: TRBV6-5
j_gene: TRBJ1-4
abundance: many

CDR3aa: CASTVILNTEAFF
CDR3nt: TGTGCCAGCACCGTGATATTGAACACTGAAGCTTTCTTT
d_gene: NA
v_gene: TRBV28
j_gene: TRBJ1-1
abundance: few

CDR3aa: CSARDAGQGETQYF
CDR3nt: TGCAGTGCTAGAGATGCAGGTCAAGGGGAGACCCAGTACTTC
d_gene: NA
v_gene: TRBV20-1
j_gene: TRBJ2-5
abundance: NA

CDR3aa: CAISSDGHTEAFF
CDR3nt: TGTGCCATCAGCTCAGACGGGCACACTGAAGCTTTCTTT
d_gene: NA
v_gene: TRBV10-3
j_gene: TRBJ1-1
abundance: NA

CDR3aa: CASSRTGASGYTF
CDR3nt: TGTGCCAGCAGCCGAACAGGGGCCTCTGGCTACACCTTC
d_gene: TRBD1
v_gene: TRBV7-2
j_gene: TRBJ1-2
abundance: many

CDR3aa: CASSLRDLTHEKLFF
CDR3nt: TGTGCCAGCAGCTTAAGAGATCTAACCCATGAAAAACTGTTTTTT
d_gene: NA
v_gene: TRBV5-6
j_gene: TRBJ1-4
abundance: few

CDR3aa: CASSEDRPSDTQYF
CDR3nt: TGTGCCAGCAGCGAAGACCGTCCTTCAGATACGCAGTATTTT
d_gene: NA
v_gene: TRBV5-4
j_gene: TRBJ2-3
abundance: few

CDR3aa: CASRWATGGNSPLHF
CDR3nt: TGTGCCAGCAGGTGGGCGACAGGTGGAAATTCACCCCTCCACTTT
d_gene: NA
v_gene: TRBV11-2
j_gene: TRBJ1-6
abundance: NA

CDR3aa: CASSPGQGLEKLFF
CDR3nt: TGTGCCAGCAGTCCGGGACAGGGATTGGAAAAACTGTTTTTT
d_gene: TRBD1
v_gene: TRBV12-3/TRBV12-4
j_gene: TRBJ1-4
abundance: few

CDR3aa: CASFISAEETQYF
CDR3nt: TGTGCCAGCTTTATATCTGCTGAAGAGACCCAGTACTTC
d_gene: NA
v_gene: TRBV6-6
j_gene: TRBJ2-5
abundance: few

CDR3aa: CASSLVQGDQPQHF
CDR3nt: TGTGCCAGCAGTTTGGTCCAGGGGGATCAGCCCCAGCATTTT
d_gene: TRBD1
v_gene: TRBV28
j_gene: TRBJ1-5
abundance: NA

CDR3aa: CASSRGLGGYTF
CDR3nt: TGTGCCAGCAGCCGAGGGTTAGGCGGCTACACCTTC
d_gene: NA
v_gene: TRBV7-6
j_gene: TRBJ1-2
abundance: NA

CDR3aa: CASSLLVWSSGSYTDTQYF
CDR3nt: TGTGCCAGCAGCTTATTAGTTTGGTCTAGCGGGAGTTACACAGATACGCAGTATTTT
d_gene: TRBD2
v_gene: TRBV7-2
j_gene: TRBJ2-3
abundance: many

CDR3aa: CASAVNTGELFF
CDR3nt: TGTGCCAGCGCGGTTAACACCGGGGAGCTGTTTTTT
d_gene: NA
v_gene: TRBV12-3/TRBV12-4
j_gene: TRBJ2-2
abundance: NA

CDR3aa: CASSQAGTSGSHEQFF
CDR3nt: TGCGCCAGCAGCCAGGCCGGGACTAGCGGGAGCCATGAGCAGTTCTTC
d_gene: TRBD2
v_gene: TRBV4-3
j_gene: TRBJ2-1
abundance: NA

CDR3aa: CSASSSGSYNEQFF
CDR3nt: TGCAGTGCTAGCTCTAGCGGGTCCTACAATGAGCAGTTCTTC
d_gene: TRBD2
v_gene: TRBV20-1
j_gene: TRBJ2-1
abundance: NA

CDR3aa: CASSPWTSGSYNEQFF
CDR3nt: TGTGCCAGCAGCCCGTGGACTAGCGGATCCTACAATGAGCAGTTCTTC
d_gene: TRBD2
v_gene: TRBV7-9
j_gene: TRBJ2-1
abundance: few

CDR3aa: CASRRGGLLNEQFF
CDR3nt: TGTGCCAGCAGGAGGGGGGGCCTGCTAAATGAGCAGTTCTTC
d_gene: NA
v_gene: TRBV7-2
j_gene: TRBJ2-1
abundance: NA

CDR3aa: CASSPRTSGREETQYF
CDR3nt: TGTGCCAGCAGCCCCAGGACTAGCGGGAGGGAAGAGACCCAGTACTTC
d_gene: TRBD2
v_gene: TRBV7-6
j_gene: TRBJ2-5
abundance: many

CDR3aa: CASSLEIAGSIQETQYF
CDR3nt: TGTGCCAGCAGCTTAGAGATAGCGGGATCTATACAAGAGACCCAGTACTTC
d_gene: TRBD2
v_gene: TRBV7-6
j_gene: TRBJ2-5
abundance: many

CDR3aa: CASSLGSGLRVQFF
CDR3nt: TGTGCCAGCAGTTTAGGGAGCGGCCTTCGTGTGCAGTTCTTC
d_gene: NA
v_gene: TRBV27
j_gene: TRBJ2-1
abundance: NA

CDR3aa: CASSSRAGIADTQYF
CDR3nt: TGCGCCAGCAGCTCAAGGGCGGGAATCGCAGATACGCAGTATTTT
d_gene: NA
v_gene: TRBV4-1
j_gene: TRBJ2-3
abundance: many

CDR3aa: CASSSSSEYEQYF
CDR3nt: TGTGCCAGCAGTTCTTCCAGCGAATACGAGCAGTACTTC
d_gene: NA
v_gene: TRBV12-3/TRBV12-4
j_gene: TRBJ2-7
abundance: NA

CDR3aa: CASSLFSGGYTDTQYF
CDR3nt: TGTGCCAGCAGCTTATTTTCGGGAGGGTACACAGATACGCAGTATTTT
d_gene: TRBD2
v_gene: TRBV11-2
j_gene: TRBJ2-3
abundance: few

CDR3aa: CSVGEINTEAFF
CDR3nt: TGCAGCGTGGGCGAGATCAACACTGAAGCTTTCTTT
d_gene: NA
v_gene: TRBV29-1
j_gene: TRBJ1-1
abundance: NA

CDR3aa: CASSYLGQGYEQYF
CDR3nt: TGTGCCAGCAGTTACCTCGGACAGGGATACGAGCAGTACTTC
d_gene: TRBD1
v_gene: TRBV6-2/TRBV6-3
j_gene: TRBJ2-7
abundance: few

CDR3aa: CASSLPPDGYQETQYF
CDR3nt: TGTGCCAGCAGCTTACCCCCGGACGGATACCAAGAGACCCAGTACTTC
d_gene: NA
v_gene: TRBV7-9
j_gene: TRBJ2-5
abundance: NA

CDR3aa: CASTGTSGSKYEQFF
CDR3nt: TGTGCCAGCACCGGGACTAGCGGGAGTAAGTATGAGCAGTTCTTC
d_gene: TRBD2
v_gene: TRBV6-2/TRBV6-3
j_gene: TRBJ2-1
abundance: few

CDR3aa: CASSLAFQAGAEAFF
CDR3nt: TGCGCCAGCAGCTTGGCCTTTCAGGCAGGAGCTGAAGCTTTCTTT
d_gene: NA
v_gene: TRBV5-1
j_gene: TRBJ1-1
abundance: NA

CDR3aa: CAAGKNTEAFF
CDR3nt: TGTGCCGCAGGGAAGAACACTGAAGCTTTCTTT
d_gene: NA
v_gene: TRBV12-5
j_gene: TRBJ1-1
abundance: NA

CDR3aa: CSAPGGTEDTEAFF
CDR3nt: TGCAGTGCCCCTGGAGGGACTGAGGACACTGAAGCTTTCTTT
d_gene: NA
v_gene: TRBV20-1
j_gene: TRBJ1-1
abundance: NA

CDR3aa: CASSPSEAFF
CDR3nt: TGTGCCAGCAGCCCTTCCGAAGCTTTCTTT
d_gene: NA
v_gene: TRBV7-9
j_gene: TRBJ1-1
abundance: many

CDR3aa: CASSLEGTEYNEQFF
CDR3nt: TGTGCCAGCAGCTTAGAAGGGACAGAGTACAATGAGCAGTTCTTC
d_gene: TRBD1
v_gene: TRBV11-2
j_gene: TRBJ2-1
abundance: NA

CDR3aa: CASSPIPPSRYF
CDR3nt: TGTGCCAGCAGTCCAATACCTCCTAGTCGGTATTTT
d_gene: NA
v_gene: TRBV28
j_gene: TRBJ2-3
abundance: NA

CDR3aa: CASSTGGRLAEAFF
CDR3nt: TGTGCCAGTAGTACAGGGGGGCGATTGGCTGAAGCTTTCTTT
d_gene: TRBD1
v_gene: TRBV19
j_gene: TRBJ1-1
abundance: once

CDR3aa: CASSLFGGKLFF
CDR3nt: TGTGCCAGCAGTTTATTCGGAGGGAAACTGTTTTTT
d_gene: NA
v_gene: TRBV27
j_gene: TRBJ1-4
abundance: NA

CDR3aa: CAISAQGGDTQYF
CDR3nt: TGTGCCATCAGTGCCCAGGGAGGTGATACGCAGTATTTT
d_gene: NA
v_gene: TRBV10-3
j_gene: TRBJ2-3
abundance: few

CDR3aa: CASSSKGTFTYEQYF
CDR3nt: TGTGCCAGCAGCTCGAAGGGGACTTTTACTTACGAGCAGTACTTC
d_gene: NA
v_gene: TRBV5-5
j_gene: TRBJ2-7
abundance: NA

CDR3aa: CASSFDNLSTDTQYF
CDR3nt: TGTGCCAGCAGCTTTGACAACCTTAGCACAGATACGCAGTATTTT
d_gene: NA
v_gene: TRBV5-5
j_gene: TRBJ2-3
abundance: few

CDR3aa: CASSRRLAGVGETQYF
CDR3nt: TGTGCCAGCAGCCGGCGACTAGCGGGAGTTGGAGAGACCCAGTACTTC
d_gene: TRBD2
v_gene: TRBV11-2
j_gene: TRBJ2-5
abundance: many

CDR3aa: CASAGRVANTGELFF
CDR3nt: TGTGCCAGCGCCGGGCGGGTTGCGAACACCGGGGAGCTGTTTTTT
d_gene: NA
v_gene: TRBV7-2
j_gene: TRBJ2-2
abundance: many

CDR3aa: CSAKGPGTDTQYF
CDR3nt: TGCAGTGCTAAGGGACCCGGCACAGATACGCAGTATTTT
d_gene: NA
v_gene: TRBV20-1
j_gene: TRBJ2-3
abundance: NA

CDR3aa: CASSTRLNTEAFF
CDR3nt: TGTGCCAGTAGTACACGGTTGAACACTGAAGCTTTCTTT
d_gene: NA
v_gene: TRBV19
j_gene: TRBJ1-1
abundance: few

CDR3aa: CASSLASIAGNTIYF
CDR3nt: TGTGCCAGCAGCTTAGCGTCTATAGCTGGAAACACCATATATTTT
d_gene: NA
v_gene: TRBV7-2
j_gene: TRBJ1-3
abundance: few

CDR3aa: CASSQGGSESEQYF
CDR3nt: TGTGCCAGCAGCCAAGGAGGGTCAGAAAGTGAGCAGTACTTC
d_gene: NA
v_gene: TRBV4-2
j_gene: TRBJ2-7
abundance: NA

CDR3aa: CASSFPGLAGVNTQYF
CDR3nt: TGTGCCAGCAGCTTTCCGGGACTAGCGGGAGTGAATACGCAGTATTTT
d_gene: TRBD2
v_gene: TRBV7-2
j_gene: TRBJ2-3
abundance: many

CDR3aa: CASSEGNQPQHF
CDR3nt: TGTGCCAGCAGTGAAGGGAATCAGCCCCAGCATTTT
d_gene: NA
v_gene: TRBV2
j_gene: TRBJ1-5
abundance: many

CDR3aa: CASSPGQGFLYGYTF
CDR3nt: TGTGCCAGCAGCCCGGGACAGGGATTCCTCTATGGCTACACCTTC
d_gene: TRBD1
v_gene: TRBV28
j_gene: TRBJ1-2
abundance: many

CDR3aa: CASSLSTGGVSSSTDTQYF
CDR3nt: TGTGCCAGCAGCCTCTCGACCGGGGGAGTTAGTTCTAGCACAGATACGCAGTATTTT
d_gene: NA
v_gene: TRBV7-6
j_gene: TRBJ2-3
abundance: few